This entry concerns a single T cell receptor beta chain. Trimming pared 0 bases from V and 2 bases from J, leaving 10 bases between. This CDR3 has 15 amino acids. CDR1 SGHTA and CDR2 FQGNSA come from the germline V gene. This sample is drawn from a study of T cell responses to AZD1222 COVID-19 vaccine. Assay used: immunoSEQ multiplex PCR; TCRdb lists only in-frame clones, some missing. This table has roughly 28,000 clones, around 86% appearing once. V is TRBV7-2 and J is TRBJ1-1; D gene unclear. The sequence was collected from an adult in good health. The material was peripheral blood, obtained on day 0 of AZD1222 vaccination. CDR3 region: CASSLAPTVNTEAFF. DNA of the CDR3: TGTGCCAGCAGCTTAGCACCGACGGTCAACACTGAAGCTTTCTTT.